These 21 T cell receptor beta chains were all obtained from the same sample, sequenced in a study of graft-versus-host responses after intestinal transplantation. These TCRs are of unknown antigen specificity. This table comes from immunoSEQ multiplex PCR, and its TCRdb copy is limited to in-frame clones, with some not included. The table has about 81,000 clones, roughly nine tenths seen once. The sequences come from unstimulated CD4+ T cells sorted from spleen or lymph node cells, collected before intestinal transplant. All receptors come from a human donor who received an intestinal transplant.

The chain combines TRBV6-5 with TRBJ2-2; 7 nucleotides line up with TRBD1. From germline, CDR1 is MNHEY and CDR2 SVGAGI. After removal of 6 bases from V and 4 bases from J, the junction contained 5 bases not matched to a gene. This CDR3 is built from 14 residues. The CDR3 protein is CASSRQGGTGELFF. CDR3 nucleotides: TGTGCCAGCAGCAGACAGGGCGGCACCGGGGAGCTGTTTTTT.

This clone was found once. The genes are TRBV11-2 and TRBJ2-2; D ambiguous. V was shortened by 1 base and J by 4 bases, with 10 bases between the two germline ends. The CDR3 has 15 amino acids. Per the germline V gene, CDR1 is SGHAT and CDR2 is FQNNGV. The CDR3 spells CASSLGLTGTGELFF. The CDR3 coding sequence is TGTGCCAGCAGCTTAGGCTTGACGGGCACCGGGGAGCTGTTTTTT.

The chain combines TRBV13 with TRBJ1-1; tentative D call: TRBD1 (6 bases). Germline V gives CDR1 PRHDT, CDR2 FYEKMQ (reference sequence). The CDR3 consists of 15 residues. The germline V and J ends were trimmed by 0 bases and 1 base, with 9 bases remaining between them. This chain's CDR3 is CASSLGTGKNTEAFF. The CDR3, as DNA: TGTGCCAGCAGCTTAGGGACAGGCAAGAACACTGAAGCTTTCTTT.

This clone was seen only once. The chain combines TRBV10-3 with TRBJ1-5; TRBD1 aligns across 8 bases. The CDR3 loop spans 13 amino acids. Germline trimming cut 4 bases from V and 4 bases from J; bases unmatched to any gene: 0. CDR1 ENHRY and CDR2 SYGVKD come from the germline V gene. The chain's CDR3 is CAISGTGNQPQHF. The CDR3 DNA follows: TGTGCCATCAGTGGGACAGGGAATCAGCCCCAGCATTTT.

This chain links TRBV29-1 with TRBJ1-4; D not certain. With 7 bases removed from V and 0 bases from J, the gap between germline ends came to 6 bases. CDR1 and CDR2 (germline): SQVTM, ANQGSEA. The CDR3 loop spans 12 amino acids. The CDR3 bases are TGCAGCGGTAGTACAACTAATGAAAAACTGTTTTTT. Translated: CSGSTTNEKLFF.

Here the CDR3 DNA reads TGTGCCAGCAGCGTACCGGGGACTAGCACAGATACGCAGTATTTT. Its translation: CASSVPGTSTDTQYF. The rearrangement joins TRBV9 to TRBJ2-3; possible D gene TRBD2, 6 bases. Germline CDR1 reads SGDLS; CDR2 reads YYNGEE. Trimming took 1 base from V and 0 from J, leaving 9 bases between them. This CDR3 comprises 15 residues.

The chain has TRBV11-2 and TRBJ2-1, with 8 bases identical to TRBD2. Germline CDR1 SGHAT, CDR2 FQNNGV. V dropped 2 bases and J dropped 0; count of bases not matched to a gene: 12. This CDR3 is 19 amino acids long. In DNA, the CDR3 is TGTGCCAGCAGCTTATCTTATGACGGGAGGGGGAGCTCCTACAATGAGCAGTTCTTC. This gives the protein CASSLSYDGRGSSYNEQFF.

The genes are TRBV19 and TRBJ2-1; 7 bases agree with TRBD2. Germline CDR1 is LNHDA and CDR2 is SQIVND (reference sequence). V was clipped by 2 bases and J by 2 bases; unmatched bases: 3. The CDR3 consists of 15 residues. CDR3 nucleotide sequence: TGTGCCAGTAGTATAAAAAGCGGGGCCTACAATGAGCAGTTCTTC. Its protein product is CASSIKSGAYNEQFF.

The chain combines TRBV5-1 with TRBJ2-1; 8 bases fit TRBD1. With 4 bases clipped from V and 0 bases from J, the junction kept 15 bases outside the gene matches. The CDR3 spans 19 residues. From germline, CDR1 is SGHRS and CDR2 YFSETQ. CDR3 in DNA: TGCGCCAGCAGCGAGGGGGACAGGTCGTACATTGTCTCCTACAATGAGCAGTTCTTC. Translation gives CASSEGDRSYIVSYNEQFF.

V gene TRBV7-8 combines with J gene TRBJ2-5; TRBD2 is a possible D gene (6 bases). This CDR3 has 16 amino acids. The V end lost 5 bases, the J end lost 5 bases, and 21 bases lay between the germline ends. Germline CDR1 and CDR2: SGHVS and FQNEAQ. Here the CDR3 DNA reads TGTGCCAGCAGCCCAGAGGGCGGGGTGTCTCGGGAGACCCAGTACTTC. It yields the protein CASSPEGGVSRETQYF.

This clone was seen only once. The J gene is TRBJ1-5, the V gene TRBV19; TRBD1 aligns across 9 bases. The CDR3 sequence is 14 residues long. Per the germline V gene, CDR1 is LNHDA and CDR2 is SQIVND (reference sequence). Unmatched junction bases numbered 11, after V lost 5 bases and J lost 12 bases. The CDR3 loop reads CASSLRDRAGDQHF. The CDR3 nucleotides are TGTGCCAGTAGTCTCCGGGACAGGGCAGGGGACCAGCATTTT.

The chain couples TRBV27 to TRBJ1-2; D unclear. This CDR3 contains 14 residues. Germline CDR1 and CDR2: MNHEY and SMNVEV (reference sequence). Trimming took 0 bases from V and 3 from J, leaving 8 bases between them. The CDR3 nucleotides read TGTGCCAGCAGTTTATCGGGCACCTACTATGGCTACACCTTC. As protein: CASSLSGTYYGYTF.

The rearrangement joins TRBV18 to TRBJ2-1, with D perhaps TRBD1 (6 bases). V was trimmed by 3 bases and J by 6 bases, leaving 21 bases between them. The CDR3 has 17 residues. The germline CDR1 and CDR2 sequences are KGHSH and LQKENI. The CDR3 DNA reads as TGTGCCAGCTCACCGGTTTCCGGGACATACCTAGCCAATGAGCAGTTCTTC. Protein sequence: CASSPVSGTYLANEQFF.

The chain has TRBV7-9 and TRBJ2-1; 9 bases are a match to TRBD1. J gave up 0 bases and V 5 bases, and 2 bases lay outside the gene matches. The CDR3 is 15 residues long. Germline loops: CDR1 SEHNR, CDR2 FQNEAQ (reference sequence). The CDR3 region is CASSPGQGSYNEQFF. In DNA form, the CDR3 reads TGTGCCAGCAGCCCGGGACAGGGCTCCTACAATGAGCAGTTCTTC.

The chain links TRBV4-1 to TRBJ1-5; D is undetermined. The CDR3 covers 14 residues. Trimming removed 3 bases from V and 9 bases from J, with 15 bases in between. CDR1 is MGHRA, CDR2 YSYEKL, per germline. The CDR3 nucleotides read TGCGCCAGCAGCCAGGAAACCGGGGTAGGGCCCCAGCATTTT. This encodes CASSQETGVGPQHF.

This sequence joins TRBV19 and TRBJ2-5, with D uncertain. CDR1 is LNHDA and CDR2 is SQIVND in the germline V gene (reference sequence). There are 11 residues in the CDR3. With 1 base removed from V and 7 bases from J, the gap between germline ends came to 4 bases. CDR3 in DNA: TGTGCCAGTAGTATAGCGGGGACCCAGTACTTC. It translates to CASSIAGTQYF.

The rearrangement uses TRBV5-1 and TRBJ1-1; no clear D. Deletions cut 0 bases from V and 0 bases from J, with 12 bases between. This CDR3 region has 16 residues. Germline lookup yields CDR1 SGHRS and CDR2 YFSETQ. The CDR3 is CASSLVAGAMNTEAFF. The DNA of the CDR3 is TGCGCCAGCAGCTTGGTGGCAGGCGCGATGAACACTGAAGCTTTCTTT.

V gene TRBV5-1 combines with J gene TRBJ2-1, with 11 bases fitting TRBD2. There are 15 residues in the CDR3. Germline-derived CDR1 and CDR2 are SGHRS and YFSETQ. V shed 3 bases and J 6 bases; nucleotides not matched to a gene: 5. CDR3 sequence (DNA): TGCGCCAGCAGCTCCGGACTAGCGGGCCGCAATGAGCAGTTCTTC. Its translation is CASSSGLAGRNEQFF.

V usage is TRBV11-2 and J usage is TRBJ1-2; 7 bases are shared with TRBD1. This CDR3 is 15 amino acids long. Trimming removed 2 bases from V and 4 bases from J; junction bases left unmatched: 7. Germline V gives CDR1 SGHAT, CDR2 FQNNGV. The chain's CDR3 is CASSLTSGQPYGYTF. CDR3 in DNA: TGTGCCAGCAGCTTAACCTCGGGACAGCCCTATGGCTACACCTTC.

V and J are TRBV6-6 and TRBJ2-1, with D tentatively TRBD1 (5 bases). Germline V gives CDR1 MNHNY, CDR2 SVGAGI (reference sequence). The V and J ends lost 2 bases and 2 bases respectively, with 13 bases between them. The length of the CDR3 is 16 residues. The DNA for the CDR3 is TGTGCCAGCAGTTACATCCCGGCAGGGCCCTACAATGAGCAGTTCTTC. Encoded protein: CASSYIPAGPYNEQFF.

This sequence joins TRBV28 and TRBJ2-7; 10 bases align to TRBD2. The CDR3 loop spans 17 amino acids. The J segment lost 4 bases and the V segment lost 5 bases, leaving 14 bases of the junction unmatched. The germline V gene encodes CDR1 MDHEN and CDR2 SYDVKM. The CDR3 loop reads CASSTGTAGLARYEQYF. Here the CDR3 DNA reads TGTGCCAGCAGTACCGGGACAGCGGGACTAGCGAGGTACGAGCAGTACTTC.